The clone carrying this T cell receptor (beta chain) was observed at least ten times. This specimen comes from a study of human T cells and chemical hapten exposure. Study as a whole: For sensitization, 2% DPC was applied to an approximately 2 cm by approximately 2 cm patch of upper inner arm skin. Application of 0.01% DPC to the upper back was done by patch test, with a reading at 6 days.

Time point given: patch test 3, about 24 weeks after DPC sensitization. The treatment was: therapeutic diphenylcyclopropenone sensitization with weekly scalp DPC. A single record per CDR3 protein comes from TCRdb applying MiXCR to the RACE reads. The sample includes 180,000 or so distinct CDR3 sequences, roughly a quarter of them seen just once. V shed 6 bases and J 0 bases; nucleotides not matched to a gene: 11. This CDR3 is built from 16 residues. Germline-derived CDR1 and CDR2 are SQVTM and ANQGSEA. The V gene is TRBV29-1, the J gene TRBJ2-5; 9 positions match TRBD1. This sequence originates from a woman aged 40 to 55 with alopecia areata. Some clones in this sample may be carry-over from other donors' samples. The input for sequencing was whole blood, taken in connection with sensitization to the hapten diphenylcyclopropenone (DPC). The CDR3 region has the DNA TGCAGCGTGGCGGGGGAAAGGGACAGGGACCAAGAGACCCAGTACTTC. Amino acid sequence: CSVAGERDRDQETQYF.